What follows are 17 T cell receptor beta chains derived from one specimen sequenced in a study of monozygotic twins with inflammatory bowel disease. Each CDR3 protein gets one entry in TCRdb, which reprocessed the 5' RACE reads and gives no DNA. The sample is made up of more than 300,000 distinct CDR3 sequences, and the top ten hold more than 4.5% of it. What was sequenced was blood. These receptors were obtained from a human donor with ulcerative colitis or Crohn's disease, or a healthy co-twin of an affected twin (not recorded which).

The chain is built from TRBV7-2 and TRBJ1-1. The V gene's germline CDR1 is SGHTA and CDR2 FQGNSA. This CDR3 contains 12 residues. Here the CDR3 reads CASSLWQLEAFF.

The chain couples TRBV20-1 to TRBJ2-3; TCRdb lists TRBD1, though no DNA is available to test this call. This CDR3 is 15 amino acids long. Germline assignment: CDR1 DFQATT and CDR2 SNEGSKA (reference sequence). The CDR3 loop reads CSASGAGPFTDTQYF.

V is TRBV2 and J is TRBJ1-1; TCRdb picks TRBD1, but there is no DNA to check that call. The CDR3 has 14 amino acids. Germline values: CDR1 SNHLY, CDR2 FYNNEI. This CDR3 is CASSVLRENTEAFF.

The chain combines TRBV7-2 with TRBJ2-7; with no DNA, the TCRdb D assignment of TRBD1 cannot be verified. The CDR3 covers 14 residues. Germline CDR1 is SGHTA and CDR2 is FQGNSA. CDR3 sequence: CASSLAGSPYEQYF.

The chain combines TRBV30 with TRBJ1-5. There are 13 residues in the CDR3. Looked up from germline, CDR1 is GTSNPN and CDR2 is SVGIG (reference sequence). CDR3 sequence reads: CAWSLSSNQPQHF.

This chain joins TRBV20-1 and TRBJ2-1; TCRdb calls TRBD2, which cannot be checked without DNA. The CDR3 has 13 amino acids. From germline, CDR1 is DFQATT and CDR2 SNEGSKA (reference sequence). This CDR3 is CSAQASNYNEQFF.

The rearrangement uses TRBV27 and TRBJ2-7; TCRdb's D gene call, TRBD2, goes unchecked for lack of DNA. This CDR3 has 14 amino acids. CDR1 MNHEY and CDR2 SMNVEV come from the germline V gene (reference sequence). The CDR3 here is CASSFLGAGYEQYF.

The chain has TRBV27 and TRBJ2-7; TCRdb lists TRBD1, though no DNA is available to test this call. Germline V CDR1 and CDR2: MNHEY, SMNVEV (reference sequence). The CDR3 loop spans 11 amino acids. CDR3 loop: CASQQGSEQYF.

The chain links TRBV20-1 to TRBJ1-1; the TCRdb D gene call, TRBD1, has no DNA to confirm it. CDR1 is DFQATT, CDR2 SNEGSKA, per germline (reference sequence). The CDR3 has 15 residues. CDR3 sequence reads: CSAQPSGQGYSEAFF.

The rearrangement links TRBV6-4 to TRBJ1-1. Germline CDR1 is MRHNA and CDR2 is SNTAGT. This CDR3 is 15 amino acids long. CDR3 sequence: CASKEWASVNTEAFF.

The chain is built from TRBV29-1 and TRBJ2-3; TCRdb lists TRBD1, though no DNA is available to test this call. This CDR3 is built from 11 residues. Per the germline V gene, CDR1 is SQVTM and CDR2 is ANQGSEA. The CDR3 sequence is CSVLPGMAQYF.

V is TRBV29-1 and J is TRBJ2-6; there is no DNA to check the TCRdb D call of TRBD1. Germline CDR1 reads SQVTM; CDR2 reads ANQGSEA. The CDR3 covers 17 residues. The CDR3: CSVPGGGGAPGANVLTF.

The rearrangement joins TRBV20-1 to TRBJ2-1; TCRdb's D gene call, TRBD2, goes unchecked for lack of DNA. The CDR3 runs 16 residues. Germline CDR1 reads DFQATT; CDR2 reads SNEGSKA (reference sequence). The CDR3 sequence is CSARGLADNSYNEQFF.

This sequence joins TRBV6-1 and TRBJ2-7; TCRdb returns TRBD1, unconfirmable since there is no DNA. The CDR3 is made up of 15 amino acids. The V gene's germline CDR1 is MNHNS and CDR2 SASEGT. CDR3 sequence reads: CASRPRQGRIYEQYF.

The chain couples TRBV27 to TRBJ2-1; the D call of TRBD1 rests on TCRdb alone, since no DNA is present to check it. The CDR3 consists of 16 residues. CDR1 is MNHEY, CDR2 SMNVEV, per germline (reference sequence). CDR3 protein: CASGISLHGNYNEQFF.

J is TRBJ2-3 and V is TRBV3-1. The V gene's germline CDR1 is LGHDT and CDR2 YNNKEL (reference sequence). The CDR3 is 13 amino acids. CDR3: CASSRSGPDTQYF.

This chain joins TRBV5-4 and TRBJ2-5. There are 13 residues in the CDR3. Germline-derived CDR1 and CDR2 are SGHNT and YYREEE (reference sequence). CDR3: CASSVDSRETQYF. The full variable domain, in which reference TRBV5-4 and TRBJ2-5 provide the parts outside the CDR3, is ETGVTQSPTHLIKTRGQQVTLRCSSQSGHNTVSWYQQALGQGPQFIFQYYREEENGRGNFPPRFSGLQFPNYSSELNVNALELDDSALYLCASSVDSRETQYFGPGTRLLVL.